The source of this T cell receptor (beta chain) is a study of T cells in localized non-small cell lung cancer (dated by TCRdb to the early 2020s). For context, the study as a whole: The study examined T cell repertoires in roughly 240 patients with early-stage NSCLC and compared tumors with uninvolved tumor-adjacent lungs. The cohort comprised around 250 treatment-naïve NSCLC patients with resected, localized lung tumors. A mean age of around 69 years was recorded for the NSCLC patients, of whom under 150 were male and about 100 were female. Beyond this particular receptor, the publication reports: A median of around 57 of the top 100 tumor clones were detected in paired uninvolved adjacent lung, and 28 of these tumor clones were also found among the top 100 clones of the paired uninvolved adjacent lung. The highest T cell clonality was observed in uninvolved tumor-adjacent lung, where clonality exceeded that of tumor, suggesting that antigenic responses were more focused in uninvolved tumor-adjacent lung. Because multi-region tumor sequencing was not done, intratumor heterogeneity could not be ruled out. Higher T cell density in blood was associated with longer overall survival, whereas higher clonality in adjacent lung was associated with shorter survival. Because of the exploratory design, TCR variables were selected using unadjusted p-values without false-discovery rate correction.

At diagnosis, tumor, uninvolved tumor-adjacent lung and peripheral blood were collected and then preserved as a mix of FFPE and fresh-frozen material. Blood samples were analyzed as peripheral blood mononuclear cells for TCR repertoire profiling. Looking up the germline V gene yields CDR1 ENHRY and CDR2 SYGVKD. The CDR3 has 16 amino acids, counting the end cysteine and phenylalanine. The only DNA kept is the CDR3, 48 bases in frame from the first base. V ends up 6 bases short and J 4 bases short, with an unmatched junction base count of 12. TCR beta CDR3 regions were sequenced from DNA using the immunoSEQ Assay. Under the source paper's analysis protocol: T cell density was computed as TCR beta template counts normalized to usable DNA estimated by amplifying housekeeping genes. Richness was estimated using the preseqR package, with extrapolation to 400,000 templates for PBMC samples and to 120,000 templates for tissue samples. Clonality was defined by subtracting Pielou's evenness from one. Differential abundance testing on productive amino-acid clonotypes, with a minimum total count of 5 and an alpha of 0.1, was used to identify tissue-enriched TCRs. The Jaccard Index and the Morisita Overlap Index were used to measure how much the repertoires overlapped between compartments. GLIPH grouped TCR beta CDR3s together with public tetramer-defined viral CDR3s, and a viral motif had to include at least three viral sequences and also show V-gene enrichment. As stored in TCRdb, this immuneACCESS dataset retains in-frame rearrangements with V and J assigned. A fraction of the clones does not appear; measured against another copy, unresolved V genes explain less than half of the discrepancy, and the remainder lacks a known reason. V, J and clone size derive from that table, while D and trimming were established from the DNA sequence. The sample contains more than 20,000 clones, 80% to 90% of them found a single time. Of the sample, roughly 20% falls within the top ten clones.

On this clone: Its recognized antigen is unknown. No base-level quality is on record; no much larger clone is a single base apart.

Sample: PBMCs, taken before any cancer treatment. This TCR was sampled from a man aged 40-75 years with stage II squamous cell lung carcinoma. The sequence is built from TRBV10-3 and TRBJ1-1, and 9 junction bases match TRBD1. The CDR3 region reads CAIRNKPGQGGTEAFF. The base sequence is TGTGCCATCAGAAACAAACCGGGACAGGGCGGCACTGAAGCTTTCTTT.